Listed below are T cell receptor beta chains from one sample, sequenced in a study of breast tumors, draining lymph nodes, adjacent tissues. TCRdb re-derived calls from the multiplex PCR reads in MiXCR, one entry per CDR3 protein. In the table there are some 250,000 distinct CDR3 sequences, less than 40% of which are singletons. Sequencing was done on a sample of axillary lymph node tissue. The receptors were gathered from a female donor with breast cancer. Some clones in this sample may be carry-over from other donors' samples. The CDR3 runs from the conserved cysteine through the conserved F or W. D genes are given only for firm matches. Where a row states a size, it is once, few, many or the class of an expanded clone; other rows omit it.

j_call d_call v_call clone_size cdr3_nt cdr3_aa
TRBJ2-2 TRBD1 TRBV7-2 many TGTGCCAGCAAGGACAGGGGTTTTGCCGGGGAGCTGTTTTTT CASKDRGFAGELFF
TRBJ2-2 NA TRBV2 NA TGTGCCAGCAGTTCTCCAGGGTCCGGGGAGCTGTTTTTT CASSSPGSGELFF
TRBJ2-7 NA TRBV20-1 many TGCAGTGCTAGAGATCTGAACGCCATAGGGCACGAGCAGTACTTC CSARDLNAIGHEQYF
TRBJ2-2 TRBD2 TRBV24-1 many TGTGCCACCAGTGATAGTAGCGGGAGCGGTAAGATGGCCGGGGAGCTGTTTTTT CATSDSSGSGKMAGELFF
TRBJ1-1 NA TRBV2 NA TGTGCCAGCAGTGAAACCATACCGAACACTGAAGCTTTCTTT CASSETIPNTEAFF
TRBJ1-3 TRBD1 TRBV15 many TGTGCCACCAGCAGTCTCCGGGACAGGGGATCGAGAAACACCATATATTTT CATSSLRDRGSRNTIYF
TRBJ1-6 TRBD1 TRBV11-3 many TGTGCCAGCAGCTTAGAGGGACAGGGAGATTCACCCCTCCACTTT CASSLEGQGDSPLHF
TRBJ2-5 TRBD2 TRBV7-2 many TGTGCCAGCAGCCGCTCCCCGGTTCTAGCGGGAGAGACCCAGTACTTC CASSRSPVLAGETQYF
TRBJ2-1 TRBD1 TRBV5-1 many TGTGCCAGCAGCTTGGGACAGGGGTACAATGAGCAGTTCTTC CASSLGQGYNEQFF
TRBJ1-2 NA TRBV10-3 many TGTGCCATCAGTGAGGCCGCGGCTAACTATGGCTACACCTTC CAISEAAANYGYTF
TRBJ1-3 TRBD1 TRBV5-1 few TGCGCCAGCAGCTACGGACAGGGTGGAAACACCATATATTTT CASSYGQGGNTIYF
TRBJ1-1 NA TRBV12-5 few TGTGCTAGTGGTCCCGACAGAGAAGCTTTCTTT CASGPDREAFF
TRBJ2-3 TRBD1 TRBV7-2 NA TGTGCCAGCAGCGTACCGGGACAGGGTACAGATACGCAGTATTTT CASSVPGQGTDTQYF
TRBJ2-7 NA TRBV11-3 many TGTGCCAGCAGCTTAGCCACAGGGAGACTGAGCTCCTACGAGCAGTACTTC CASSLATGRLSSYEQYF
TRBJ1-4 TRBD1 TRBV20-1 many TGCAGTGCAAAGGGACAGGGTAATGAAAAACTGTTTTTT CSAKGQGNEKLFF
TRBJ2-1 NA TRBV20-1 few TGCAGTGCTAGAGACCCCCGGAGGGAAACGTACAATGAGCAGTTCTTC CSARDPRRETYNEQFF
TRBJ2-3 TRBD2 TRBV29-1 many TGCAGCGTTGTAGGAGCGGGGAGCACAGATACGCAGTATTTT CSVVGAGSTDTQYF
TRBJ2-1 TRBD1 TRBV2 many TGTGCCAGCAGTGAAAAAGGGAATTGGGACAGTCCCACGCGGAATGAGCAGTCCTTC CASSEKGNWDSPTRNEQSF
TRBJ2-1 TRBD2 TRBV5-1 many TGCGCCAGCAGCTGGACTAGCGGGGGGGCCAACAATGAGCAGTTCTTC CASSWTSGGANNEQFF
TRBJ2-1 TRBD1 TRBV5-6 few TGTGCCAGCACCTTGGCCATATCGGGACAGGGTCATTCCTATGAGCAGTTCTTC CASTLAISGQGHSYEQFF
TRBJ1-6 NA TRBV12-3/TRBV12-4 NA TGTGCCAGCAGTTCCACGAAGCACCCTGGGGCAGGTTCACCCCTCCACTTT CASSSTKHPGAGSPLHF
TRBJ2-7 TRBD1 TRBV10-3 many TGTGCCATCAGTGAAACCGGGACAGTATCCTACGAGCAGTACTTC CAISETGTVSYEQYF
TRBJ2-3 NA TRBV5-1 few TGCGCCAGCAGCTTGGAACTGAGCACAGATACGCAGTATTTT CASSLELSTDTQYF
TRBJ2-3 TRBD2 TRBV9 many TGTGCCAGCAGCGTAGCTAGCGGGAGTGCAGATACGCAGTATTTT CASSVASGSADTQYF
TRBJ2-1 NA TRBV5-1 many TGCGCCAGCAGCTTGGAAAACAATGAGCAGTTCTTC CASSLENNEQFF
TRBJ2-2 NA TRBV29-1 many TGCAGCGTTGACGGCCTATCGAACACCGGGGAGCTGTTTTTT CSVDGLSNTGELFF
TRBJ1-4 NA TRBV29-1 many TGCAGCGTTCGGCGGGGCTCAAATGAAAAACTGTTTTTT CSVRRGSNEKLFF
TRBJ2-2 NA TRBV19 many TGTGCCAGTAGTGGTGAAGGGACGTACACCGGGGAGCTGTTTTTT CASSGEGTYTGELFF
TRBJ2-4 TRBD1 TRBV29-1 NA TGCAGCGTTGAACCCCCGGGACAGAGAAAAAACATTCAGTACTTC CSVEPPGQRKNIQYF
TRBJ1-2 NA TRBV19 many TGTGCCACCTCCTTGTTGGGCGAAACTAACTATGGCTACACCTTC CATSLLGETNYGYTF
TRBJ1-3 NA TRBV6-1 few TGTGCCAGCAGTCAACACGGGGGTGGAAACACCATATATTTT CASSQHGGGNTIYF
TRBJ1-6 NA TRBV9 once TGTGCCAGCAGCGAAGACGGTTATAGGAATTCACCCCTCCACTTT CASSEDGYRNSPLHF
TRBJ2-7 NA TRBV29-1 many TGCAGCGCCCGGACAGCCTTGAGGGAGCAGTACTTC CSARTALREQYF
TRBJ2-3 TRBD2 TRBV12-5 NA TGTGCTAGTGGGTTGATTCCGGGAGGGCCCGCAGATACGCAGTATTTT CASGLIPGGPADTQYF
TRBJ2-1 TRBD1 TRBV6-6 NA TGTGCCAGCAAGGGACAGAGTGCCTACAATGAGCAGTTCTTC CASKGQSAYNEQFF
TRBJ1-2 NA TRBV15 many TGTGCCACCACCCCGATCCGGGACAAGAACTATGGCTACACCTTC CATTPIRDKNYGYTF
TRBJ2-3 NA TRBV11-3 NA TGTGCCAGCAGCTCCAGGGTCTCTGGGGCCAACACAGATACGCAGTATTTT CASSSRVSGANTDTQYF
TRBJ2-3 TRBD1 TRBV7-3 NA TGTGCCAGCAGCTTAACGCGGGACAGGGTAGTATCAGATACGCAGTATTTT CASSLTRDRVVSDTQYF
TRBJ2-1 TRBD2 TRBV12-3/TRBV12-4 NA TGTGCCAGTGGGACTAGCGGGAGTAGGAGTGAGCAGTTCTTC CASGTSGSRSEQFF
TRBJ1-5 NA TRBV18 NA TGTGCCAGCTCACTTGGATACAACGGAGGGGATCAGCCCCAGCATTTT CASSLGYNGGDQPQHF
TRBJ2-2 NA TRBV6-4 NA TGTGCCAGCAGTTCCCGGGACCAGATCACCGGGGAGCTGTTTTTT CASSSRDQITGELFF
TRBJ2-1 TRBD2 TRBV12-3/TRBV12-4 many TGTGCCAGCAGTCCCACGGGACTACATTCCAATGAGCAGTTCTTC CASSPTGLHSNEQFF
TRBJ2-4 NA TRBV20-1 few TGCAGTGCTAGGTTAGCAATAGCCAAAAACATTCAGTACTTC CSARLAIAKNIQYF
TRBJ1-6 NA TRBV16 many TGTGCCAGCAGCCAATCGGGACTTTATAATTCACCCCTCCACTTT CASSQSGLYNSPLHF
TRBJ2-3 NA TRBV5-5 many TGTGCCAGCAAAAGGGAAGGCTCCGGGGATACGCAGTATTTT CASKREGSGDTQYF
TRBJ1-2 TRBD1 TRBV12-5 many TGTGCTAGTGGTTTGGGACAGGGGGATGGCTACACCTTC CASGLGQGDGYTF
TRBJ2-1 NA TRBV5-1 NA TGCGCCAGCAGCCGGAAGGAGTCCTACAATGAGCAGTTCTTC CASSRKESYNEQFF
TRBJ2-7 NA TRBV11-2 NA TGTGCCAGCAGCTCGTCGGGGTACGCGCAGTACTTC CASSSSGYAQYF
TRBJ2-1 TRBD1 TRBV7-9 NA TGTGCCAGCAGCTACGACAGGGGCTACAATGAGCAGTTCTTC CASSYDRGYNEQFF
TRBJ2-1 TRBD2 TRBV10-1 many TGCGCCAGCAGTGTAGGGCTAGCGGAAGAGCAGTTCTTC CASSVGLAEEQFF
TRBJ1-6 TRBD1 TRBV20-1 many TGCAGTGCTAGGGACAGGGGCGGTTCACCCCTCCACTTT CSARDRGGSPLHF
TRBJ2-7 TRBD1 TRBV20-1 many TGCAGTGCTAGAGTCCCGGACAGGGACCCCTACGAGCAGTACTTC CSARVPDRDPYEQYF
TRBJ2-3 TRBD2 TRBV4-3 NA TGCGCCAGCAGCCAAGATCTAGCGGGGACCACAGATACGCAGTATTTT CASSQDLAGTTDTQYF
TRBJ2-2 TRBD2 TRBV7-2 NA TGTGCCAGCGTCAAGTTCGGACTAGCGGTGTCGACCGGGGAGCTGTTTTTT CASVKFGLAVSTGELFF
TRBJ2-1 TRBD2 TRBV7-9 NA TGTGCCAGCAGCTTGCGGGAGGGGACCCTCTTC CASSLREGTLF
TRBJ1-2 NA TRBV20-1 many TGCAGTGCTAGAGGGACGCCGACGTATGGCTACACCTTC CSARGTPTYGYTF
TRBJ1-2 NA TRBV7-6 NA TGTGCCAGCAGCTCGAAGACTAGTGGCTACACCTTC CASSSKTSGYTF